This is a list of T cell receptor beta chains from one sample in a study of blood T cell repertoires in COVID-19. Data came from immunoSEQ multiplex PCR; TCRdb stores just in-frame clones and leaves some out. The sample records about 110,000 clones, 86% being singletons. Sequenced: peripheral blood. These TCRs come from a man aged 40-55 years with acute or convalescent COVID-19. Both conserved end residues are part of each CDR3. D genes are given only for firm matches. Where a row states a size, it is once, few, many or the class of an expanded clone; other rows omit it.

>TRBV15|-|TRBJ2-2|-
CATSNLSRAGELFF
TGTGCCACCAGCAACTTATCCAGGGCCGGGGAGCTGTTTTTT
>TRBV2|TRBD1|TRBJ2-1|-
CASSRTGSTYNEQFF
TGTGCCAGCAGTCGGACAGGGTCCACCTACAATGAGCAGTTCTTC
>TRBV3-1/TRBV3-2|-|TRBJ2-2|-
CASSQGVGSTGELFF
TGTGCCAGCAGCCAAGGGGTTGGGAGCACCGGGGAGCTGTTTTTT
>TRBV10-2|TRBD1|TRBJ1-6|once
CASIRTGGNSPLHF
TGCGCCAGCATTAGGACAGGAGGGAATTCACCCCTCCACTTT
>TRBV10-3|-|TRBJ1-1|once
CAISGPGLIPAFF
TGTGCCATCAGTGGACCCGGACTGATCCCGGCTTTCTTT
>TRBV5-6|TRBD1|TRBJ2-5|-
CASSLPGAQGVETQYF
TGTGCCAGCAGCCTCCCTGGGGCCCAGGGGGTCGAGACCCAGTACTTC
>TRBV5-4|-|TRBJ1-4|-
CASSLGRGNEKLFF
TGTGCCAGCAGCTTGGGCAGGGGCAATGAAAAACTGTTTTTT
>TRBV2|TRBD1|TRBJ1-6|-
CASRGWQGGNSPLHF
TGTGCCAGCAGGGGGTGGCAGGGGGGCAATTCACCCCTCCACTTT
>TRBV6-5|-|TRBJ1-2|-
CASSYGGWAQYGYTF
TGTGCCAGCAGTTACGGGGGCTGGGCCCAATATGGCTACACCTTC
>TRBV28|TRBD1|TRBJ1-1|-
CASSRQGGGAFF
TGTGCCAGCAGTAGACAGGGTGGAGGGGCTTTCTTT
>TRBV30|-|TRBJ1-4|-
CAWSLQEKGVVFF
TGTGCCTGGAGTCTACAGGAAAAAGGAGTGGTGTTTTTT
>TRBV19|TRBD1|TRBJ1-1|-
CASSIKAPPGGDSTEAFF
TGTGCCAGTAGTATAAAGGCTCCTCCAGGGGGCGATTCCACTGAAGCTTTCTTT
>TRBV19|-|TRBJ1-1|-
CASSIDGALIVEAFF
TGTGCCAGTAGTATAGATGGGGCCCTCATTGTTGAAGCTTTCTTT
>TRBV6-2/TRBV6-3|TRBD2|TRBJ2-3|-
CASSLAGGNTDTQYF
TGTGCCAGCAGTCTAGCGGGGGGCAACACAGATACGCAGTATTTT
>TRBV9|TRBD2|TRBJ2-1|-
CASSVGSGGSQHEQFF
TGTGCCAGCAGCGTAGGCTCCGGCGGGAGTCAGCATGAGCAGTTCTTC
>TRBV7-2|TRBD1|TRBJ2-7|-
CASSPPGQGAGEQYF
TGTGCCAGCAGCCCGCCGGGACAGGGGGCGGGGGAGCAGTACTTC
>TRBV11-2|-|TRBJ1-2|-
CASNAAGYGYTF
TGTGCCAGCAATGCGGCCGGCTATGGCTACACCTTC
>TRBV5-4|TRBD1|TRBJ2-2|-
CASSSRSGTGGTGELFF
TGTGCCAGCAGCTCCCGATCCGGGACAGGGGGGACCGGGGAGCTGTTTTTT
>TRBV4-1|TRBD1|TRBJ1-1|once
CASSQTGTENTEAFF
TGCGCCAGCAGCCAAACCGGGACAGAAAACACTGAAGCTTTCTTT
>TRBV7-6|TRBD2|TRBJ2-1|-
CASSLVPWPAGKDNEQFF
TGTGCCAGCAGCTTAGTTCCCTGGCCAGCGGGAAAAGACAATGAGCAGTTCTTC
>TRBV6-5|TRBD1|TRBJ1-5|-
CASKRTGENQPQHF
TGTGCCAGCAAAAGGACAGGGGAGAATCAGCCCCAGCATTTT
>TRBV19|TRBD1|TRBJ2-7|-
CASSIGTGQSSYEQYF
TGTGCCAGTAGTATAGGAACGGGACAGTCCTCCTACGAGCAGTACTTC
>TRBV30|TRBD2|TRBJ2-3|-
CAWTRRLAGQSTDTQYF
TGTGCCTGGACCCGCCGCCTAGCGGGCCAGAGCACAGATACGCAGTATTTT
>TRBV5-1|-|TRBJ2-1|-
CASSLESRNNEQFF
TGCGCCAGCAGCTTGGAATCGCGAAACAATGAGCAGTTCTTC
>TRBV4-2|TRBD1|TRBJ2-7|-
CASSQDLLGQGYEQYF
TGTGCCAGCAGCCAAGACCTTCTGGGACAGGGGTACGAGCAGTACTTC
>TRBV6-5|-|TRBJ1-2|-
CASNPGVQMGGYTF
TGTGCCAGCAATCCCGGGGTACAAATGGGTGGCTACACCTTC
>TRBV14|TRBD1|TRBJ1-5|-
CASSRTGLNQPQHF
TGTGCCAGCAGTCGGACAGGGTTGAATCAGCCCCAGCATTTT
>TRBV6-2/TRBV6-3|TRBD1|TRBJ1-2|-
CASSSDRGGYTF
TGTGCCAGCAGTTCTGACAGGGGCGGCTACACCTTC
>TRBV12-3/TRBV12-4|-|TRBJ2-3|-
CASSLARGNTQYF
TGTGCCAGCAGTTTAGCCAGGGGAAATACGCAGTATTTT
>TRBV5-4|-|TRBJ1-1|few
CASSQTGKSEAFF
TGTGCCAGCAGCCAAACAGGGAAATCTGAAGCTTTCTTT
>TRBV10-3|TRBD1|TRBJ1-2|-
CAITSGQNSNYGYTF
TGTGCCATCACTTCGGGACAGAACTCTAACTATGGCTACACCTTC
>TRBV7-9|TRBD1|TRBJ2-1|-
CASREPGQLSNEQFF
TGTGCCAGCAGGGAACCGGGACAGCTTAGCAATGAGCAGTTCTTC
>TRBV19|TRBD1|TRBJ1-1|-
CASSYRGDTEAFF
TGTGCCAGTAGCTACAGGGGTGATACTGAAGCTTTCTTT
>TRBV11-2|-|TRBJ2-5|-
CASSYRTEPETQYF
TGTGCCAGCAGCTACAGGACAGAGCCAGAGACCCAGTACTTC
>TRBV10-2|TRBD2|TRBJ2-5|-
CASRTSGGSGETQYF
TGCGCCAGCAGGACTAGCGGGGGGAGTGGAGAGACCCAGTACTTC
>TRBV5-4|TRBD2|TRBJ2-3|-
CASTPTSGDTQYF
TGTGCCAGCACCCCGACTAGCGGCGATACGCAGTATTTT
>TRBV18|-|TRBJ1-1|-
CASSPGGDNTEAFF
TGTGCCAGCTCACCCGGTGGAGACAACACTGAAGCTTTCTTT
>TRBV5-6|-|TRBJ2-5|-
CASSLRLPQETQYF
TGTGCCAGCAGCTTGCGGTTACCCCAAGAGACCCAGTACTTC
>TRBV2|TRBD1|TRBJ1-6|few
CASSDRTGKNSPLHF
TGTGCCAGCAGTGATCGGACAGGGAAGAATTCACCCCTCCACTTT
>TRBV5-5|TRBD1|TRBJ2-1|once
CASSQGQGYNEQFF
TGTGCCAGCAGCCAGGGACAGGGCTACAATGAGCAGTTCTTC
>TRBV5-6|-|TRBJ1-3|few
CASSYPYRARSSGNTIYF
TGTGCCAGCAGCTACCCCTACAGGGCGAGAAGCTCTGGAAACACCATATATTTT
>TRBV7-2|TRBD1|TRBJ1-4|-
CASSHPPGGGEKLFF
TGTGCCAGCAGTCACCCCCCAGGGGGCGGGGAAAAACTGTTTTTT
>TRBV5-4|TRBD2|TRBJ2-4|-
CASSRSGMQNIQYF
TGTGCCAGCAGCCGCAGCGGGATGCAAAACATTCAGTACTTC
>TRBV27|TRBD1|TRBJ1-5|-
CASSLGTGRNQPQHF
TGTGCCAGCAGTTTAGGGACAGGCCGAAATCAGCCCCAGCATTTT
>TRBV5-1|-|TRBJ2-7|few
CASTSDNTYEQYF
TGCGCCAGCACCTCGGACAATACCTACGAGCAGTACTTC
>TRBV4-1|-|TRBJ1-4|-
CASSQDRVARELFF
TGCGCCAGCAGCCAAGATAGAGTCGCGAGGGAACTGTTTTTT
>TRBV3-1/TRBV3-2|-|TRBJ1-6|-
CASSPQQGASPLHF
TGTGCCAGCAGCCCCCAACAGGGCGCTTCACCCCTCCACTTT
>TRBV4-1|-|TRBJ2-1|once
CASSQEGRGSYNEQFF
TGCGCCAGCAGCCAAGAAGGTAGGGGCTCCTACAATGAGCAGTTCTTC
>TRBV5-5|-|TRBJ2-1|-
CASSSDGYNEQFF
TGTGCCAGCAGCTCCGACGGGTACAATGAGCAGTTCTTC
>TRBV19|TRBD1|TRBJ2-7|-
CASSYGTGGYEQYF
TGTGCCAGTAGTTACGGGACAGGGGGCTACGAGCAGTACTTC
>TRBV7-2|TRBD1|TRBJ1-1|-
CASSSGQGRNTEAFF
TGTGCCAGCAGCTCGGGACAGGGGCGGAACACTGAAGCTTTCTTT
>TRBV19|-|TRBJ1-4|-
CASSIDSATNEKLFF
TGTGCCAGTAGTATAGACAGTGCAACTAATGAAAAACTGTTTTTT
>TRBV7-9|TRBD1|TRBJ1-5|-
CASSLVTTGASNQPQHF
TGTGCCAGCAGCTTAGTGACGACAGGGGCCAGCAATCAGCCCCAGCATTTT
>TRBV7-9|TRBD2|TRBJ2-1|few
CASSLALGAGGVEQFF
TGTGCCAGCAGCTTAGCGCTTGGAGCGGGAGGAGTGGAGCAGTTCTTC
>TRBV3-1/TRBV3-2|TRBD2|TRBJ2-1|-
CASSQDTLAGTYNEQFF
TGTGCCAGCAGCCAAGATACGCTAGCGGGGACCTACAATGAGCAGTTCTTC
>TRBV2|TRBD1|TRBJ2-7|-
CASSGEWDRGHEQYF
TGTGCCAGCAGCGGAGAATGGGACAGGGGCCACGAGCAGTACTTC
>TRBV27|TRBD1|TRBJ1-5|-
CASSQIGQGARQPQHF
TGTGCCAGCAGCCAGATCGGGCAGGGGGCCCGGCAGCCCCAGCATTTT
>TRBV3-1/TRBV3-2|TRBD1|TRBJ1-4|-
CASSQDHRGAKKLFF
TGTGCCAGCAGCCAAGACCACAGGGGAGCGAAAAAACTGTTTTTT
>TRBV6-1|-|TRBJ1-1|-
CASSEWAEAFF
TGTGCCAGCAGTGAATGGGCAGAAGCTTTCTTT
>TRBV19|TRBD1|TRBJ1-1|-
CASSRGTADTEAFF
TGTGCCAGTAGTCGCGGGACAGCGGACACTGAAGCTTTCTTT